The 9 T cell receptor beta chains below come from one sample, sequenced in a study of CD8+CD57+ T cells in acquired aplastic anemia. Flow cytometry had shown expanded CD8+CD57+ cells in the patients chosen for sequencing. Investigators profiled TCR beta VDJ and CDR3 from genomic DNA template. Via MiXCR, TCRdb re-called the reads, giving one row per CDR3 protein. The sample consists of 150,000 to 200,000 distinct CDR3 sequences, around 50% of them appearing once. Material: sorted CD4+, CD8+, or CD8+CD57+ T cells (not recorded which) from PBMCs. These receptors all stem from a human donor with aplastic anemia.

V usage is TRBV28 and J usage is TRBJ1-3; D remains ambiguous. The CDR3 runs 13 residues. The V and J ends lost 1 base and 0 bases respectively, with 1 base between them. Germline V gene data show CDR1 as MDHEN and CDR2 as SYDVKM. The CDR3 loop reads CASSLYSGNTIYF. As DNA, the CDR3 is TGTGCCAGCAGTTTATACTCTGGAAACACCATATATTTT.

About this clonotype itself: The germline gene is not matched at one end of the junction; a read error may be the cause. The chain links TRBV15 to TRBJ1-5, with 9 bases that match TRBD1. CDR3 length: 17 amino acids. Germline V CDR1 and CDR2: LNHNV, YYDKDF (reference sequence). CDR3 in amino acids: CVTSRKGTGYSNRPQHF. The CDR3 DNA reads TGTGTCACCAGCAGAAAGGGGACAGGGTATAGCAATCGGCCCCAGCATTTT.

The table lists this clonotype with many counts. CDR3 sequence (DNA): TGTGCCATCAGTGAACGGGCGGGCTCTGGAAACACCATATATTTT. Protein: CAISERAGSGNTIYF. The rearrangement uses TRBV10-3 and TRBJ1-3; D gene uncertain. Trimming cost V 3 bases and J 0 bases, with 9 bases left between them. Germline V gives CDR1 ENHRY, CDR2 SYGVKD. CDR3 length equals 15 residues.

This clonotype was counted ten times or more. This sequence joins TRBV5-6 and TRBJ2-7; 8 positions match TRBD1. The CDR3 contains 13 residues. CDR1 is SGHDT and CDR2 is YYEEEE in the germline V gene. The trim removed 0 bases at V and 7 bases at J, leaving 3 bases unmatched. CDR3 sequence (DNA): TGTGCCAGCAGCTTGGGCAGGGGGCTTGAGCAGTACTTC. Protein: CASSLGRGLEQYF.

This clonotype came up many times. CDR3 DNA: TGTGCCAGCAGCCGTCTACAGGGGGCGGTCACAGATACGCAGTATTTT. Its translation is CASSRLQGAVTDTQYF. J is TRBJ2-3 and V is TRBV4-2; 9 positions match TRBD1. The CDR3 has 16 residues. In germline, CDR1 is LGHNA, CDR2 YNFKEQ. The J segment lost 2 bases and the V segment lost 4 bases, leaving 7 bases of the junction unmatched.

This chain uses TRBV11-1 with TRBJ2-6; 7 bases map to TRBD1. CDR3 length: 17 amino acids. The junction had 3 bases not matched to a gene; V was cut back by 1 base and J by 0 bases. Germline assignment: CDR1 SGHAT and CDR2 FQDESV (reference sequence). The CDR3 DNA reads as TGTGCCAGCAGCTTAGAGGGACAGTTCTCTGGGGCCAACGTCCTGACTTTC. Encoded protein: CASSLEGQFSGANVLTF.

The chain combines TRBV20-1 with TRBJ2-7; D remains ambiguous. Germline CDR1 reads DFQATT; CDR2 reads SNEGSKA (reference sequence). The CDR3 has 14 residues. The V end lost 6 bases, the J end lost 0 bases, and 15 bases lay between the germline ends. The chain's CDR3 is CSASGPVSSYEQYF. The CDR3 coding sequence is TGCAGTGCAAGTGGACCAGTGAGCTCCTACGAGCAGTACTTC.

The rearrangement links TRBV6-2 or TRBV6-3 to TRBJ2-1, with 8 bases that match TRBD2. This CDR3 is 13 amino acids long. V shed 6 bases, J shed 9 bases, and the junction held 7 bases outside the gene matches. CDR1 MNHEY and CDR2 SVGEGT come from the germline V gene. The CDR3 loop is CASSPGLGGEQFF. The CDR3, as DNA: TGTGCCAGCAGCCCGGGACTAGGGGGTGAGCAGTTCTTC.

The chain is built from TRBV7-9 and TRBJ1-4; 11 nucleotides align to TRBD1. Trimming took 6 bases from V and 4 from J; bases not matched to a gene: 4. Germline V gene sequence: CDR1 SEHNR, CDR2 FQNEAQ (reference sequence). The length of the CDR3 is 15 residues. The CDR3 region is CASRDRGQINEKLFF. CDR3 nucleotides: TGTGCCAGCAGGGACAGGGGGCAGATTAATGAAAAACTGTTTTTT.